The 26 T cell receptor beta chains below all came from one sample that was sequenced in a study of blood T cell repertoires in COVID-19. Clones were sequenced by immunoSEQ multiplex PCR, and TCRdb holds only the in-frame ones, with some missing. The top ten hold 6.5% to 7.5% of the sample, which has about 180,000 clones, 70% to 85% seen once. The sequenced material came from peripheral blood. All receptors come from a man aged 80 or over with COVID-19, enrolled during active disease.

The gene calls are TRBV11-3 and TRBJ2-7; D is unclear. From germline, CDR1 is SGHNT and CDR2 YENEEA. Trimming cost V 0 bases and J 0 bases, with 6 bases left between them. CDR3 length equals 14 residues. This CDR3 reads CASSLESNSYEQYF. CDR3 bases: TGTGCCAGCAGCTTAGAGAGCAACTCCTACGAGCAGTACTTC.

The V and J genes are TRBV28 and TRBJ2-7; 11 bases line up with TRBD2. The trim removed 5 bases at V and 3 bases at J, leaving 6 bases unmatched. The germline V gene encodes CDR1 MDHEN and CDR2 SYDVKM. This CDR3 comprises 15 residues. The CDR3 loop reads CASSPSGGPSYEQYF. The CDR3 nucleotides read TGTGCCAGCAGTCCTAGCGGGGGGCCGAGCTACGAGCAGTACTTC.

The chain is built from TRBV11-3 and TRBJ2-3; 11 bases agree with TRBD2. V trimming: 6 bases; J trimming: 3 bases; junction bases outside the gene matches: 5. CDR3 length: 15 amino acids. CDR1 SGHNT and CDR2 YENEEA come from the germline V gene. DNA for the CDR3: TGTGCCAGCAGGCCCGGGACTAGCGGTACAGATACGCAGTATTTT. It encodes CASRPGTSGTDTQYF.

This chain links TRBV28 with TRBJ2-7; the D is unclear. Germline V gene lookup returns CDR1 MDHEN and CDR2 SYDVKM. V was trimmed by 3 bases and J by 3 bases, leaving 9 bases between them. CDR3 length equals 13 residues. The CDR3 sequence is CASSFPGFYEQYF. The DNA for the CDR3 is TGTGCCAGCAGTTTCCCCGGTTTCTACGAGCAGTACTTC.

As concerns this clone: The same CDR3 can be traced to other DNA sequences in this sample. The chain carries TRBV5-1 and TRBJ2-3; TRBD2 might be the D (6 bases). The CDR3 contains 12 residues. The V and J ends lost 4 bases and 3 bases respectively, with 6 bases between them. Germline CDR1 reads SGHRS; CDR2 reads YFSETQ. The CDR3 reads CASSRGTDTQYF. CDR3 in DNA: TGCGCCAGCAGCCGGGGGACAGATACGCAGTATTTT. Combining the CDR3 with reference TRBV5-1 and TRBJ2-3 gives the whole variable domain KAGVTQTPRYLIKTRGQQVTLSCSPISGHRSVSWYQQTPGQGLQFLFEYFSETQRNKGNFPGRFSGRQFSNSRSEMNVSTLELGDSALYLCASSRGTDTQYFGPGTRLTVL.

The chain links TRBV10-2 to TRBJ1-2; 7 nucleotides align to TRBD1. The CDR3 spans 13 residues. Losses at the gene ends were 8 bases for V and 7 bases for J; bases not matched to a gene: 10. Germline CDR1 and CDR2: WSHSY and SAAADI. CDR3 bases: TGCGCCAGCTACCTCGACAGGGTGGGTGGCTACACCTTC. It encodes CASYLDRVGGYTF.

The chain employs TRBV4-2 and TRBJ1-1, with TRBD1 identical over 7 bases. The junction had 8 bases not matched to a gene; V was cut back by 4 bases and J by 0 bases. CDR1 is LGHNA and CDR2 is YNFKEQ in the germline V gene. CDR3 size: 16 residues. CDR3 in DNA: TGTGCCAGCAGCCGAGCCTCCGGGACAGTGAACACTGAAGCTTTCTTT. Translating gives CASSRASGTVNTEAFF.

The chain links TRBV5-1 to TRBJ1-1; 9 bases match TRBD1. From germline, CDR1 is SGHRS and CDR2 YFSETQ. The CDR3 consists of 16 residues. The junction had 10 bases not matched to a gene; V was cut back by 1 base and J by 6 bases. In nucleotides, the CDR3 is TGCGCCAGCAGCTTGACAGGGGGCGCGAGGGGGGCTGAAGCTTTCTTT. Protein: CASSLTGGARGAEAFF.

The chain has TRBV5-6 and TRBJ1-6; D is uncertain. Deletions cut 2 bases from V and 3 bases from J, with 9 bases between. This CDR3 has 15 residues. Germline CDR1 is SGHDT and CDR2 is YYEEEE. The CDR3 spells CASSFGANYNSPLHF. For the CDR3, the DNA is TGTGCCAGCAGCTTTGGAGCCAACTATAATTCACCCCTCCACTTT.

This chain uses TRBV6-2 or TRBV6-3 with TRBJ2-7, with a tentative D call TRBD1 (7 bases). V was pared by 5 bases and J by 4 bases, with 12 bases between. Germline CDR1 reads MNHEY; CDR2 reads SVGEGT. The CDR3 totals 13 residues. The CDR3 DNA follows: TGTGCCAGCAGTGCGGGACAGAGTTACGAGCAGTACTTC. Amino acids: CASSAGQSYEQYF.

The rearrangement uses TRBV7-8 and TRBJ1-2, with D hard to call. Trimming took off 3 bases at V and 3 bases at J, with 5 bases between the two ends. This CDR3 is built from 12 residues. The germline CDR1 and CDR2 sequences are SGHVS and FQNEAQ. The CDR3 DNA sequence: TGTGCCAGCAGCTTGGGCTACTATGGCTACACCTTC. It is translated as CASSLGYYGYTF.

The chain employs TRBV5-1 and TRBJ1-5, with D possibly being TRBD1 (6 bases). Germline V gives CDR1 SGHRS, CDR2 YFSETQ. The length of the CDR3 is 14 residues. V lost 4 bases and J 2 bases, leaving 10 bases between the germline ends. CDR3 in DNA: TGCGCCAGCAGCCCCAGGGGAGGCAATCAGCCCCAGCATTTT. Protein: CASSPRGGNQPQHF. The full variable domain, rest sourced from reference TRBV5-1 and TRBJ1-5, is KAGVTQTPRYLIKTRGQQVTLSCSPISGHRSVSWYQQTPGQGLQFLFEYFSETQRNKGNFPGRFSGRQFSNSRSEMNVSTLELGDSALYLCASSPRGGNQPQHFGDGTRLSIL.

CDR3 in amino acids: CASSVDRETQYF. Here the CDR3 DNA reads TGTGCCAGCAGCGTAGACCGGGAGACCCAGTACTTC. The V and J genes are TRBV9 and TRBJ2-5; D call uncertain. Trimming cost V 0 bases and J 5 bases, with 5 bases left between them. Germline CDR1 reads SGDLS; CDR2 reads YYNGEE. CDR3 length equals 12 residues.

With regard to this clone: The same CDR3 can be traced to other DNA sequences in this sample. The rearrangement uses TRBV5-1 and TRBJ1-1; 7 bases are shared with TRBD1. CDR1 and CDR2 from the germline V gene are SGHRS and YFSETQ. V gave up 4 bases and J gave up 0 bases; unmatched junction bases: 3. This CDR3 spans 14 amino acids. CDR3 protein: CASSLTGMNTEAFF. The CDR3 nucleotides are TGCGCCAGCAGCCTGACAGGGATGAACACTGAAGCTTTCTTT.

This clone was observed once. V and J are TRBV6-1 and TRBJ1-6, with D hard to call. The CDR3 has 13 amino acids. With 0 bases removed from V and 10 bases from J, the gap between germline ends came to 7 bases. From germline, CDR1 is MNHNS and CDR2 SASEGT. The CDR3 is CASSEARGSPLHF. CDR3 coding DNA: TGTGCCAGCAGTGAAGCGCGCGGGTCACCCCTCCACTTT.

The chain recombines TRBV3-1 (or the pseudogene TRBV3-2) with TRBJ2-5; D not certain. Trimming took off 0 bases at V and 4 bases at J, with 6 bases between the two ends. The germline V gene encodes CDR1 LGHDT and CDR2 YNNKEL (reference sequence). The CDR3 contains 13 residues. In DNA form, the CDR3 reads TGTGCCAGCAGCCAAGATTTAATAGAGACCCAGTACTTC. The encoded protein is CASSQDLIETQYF.

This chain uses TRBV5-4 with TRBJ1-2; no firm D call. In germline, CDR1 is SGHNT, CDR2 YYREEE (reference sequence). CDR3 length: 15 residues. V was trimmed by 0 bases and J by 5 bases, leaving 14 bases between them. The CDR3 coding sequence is TGTGCCAGCAGCTTGGGATCTCCCGGGGATTATGGCTACACCTTC. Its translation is CASSLGSPGDYGYTF.

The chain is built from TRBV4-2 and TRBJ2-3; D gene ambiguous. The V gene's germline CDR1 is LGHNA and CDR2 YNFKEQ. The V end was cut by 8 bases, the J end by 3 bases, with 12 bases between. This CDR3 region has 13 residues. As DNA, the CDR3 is TGTGCCAGCGAGAACAGAGAAACAGATACGCAGTATTTT. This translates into CASENRETDTQYF.

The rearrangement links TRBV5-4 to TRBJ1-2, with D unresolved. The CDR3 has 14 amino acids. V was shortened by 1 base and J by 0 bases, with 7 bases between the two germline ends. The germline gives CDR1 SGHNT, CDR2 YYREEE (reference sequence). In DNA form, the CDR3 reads TGTGCCAGCAGCTTGAGGCAGGCTAACTATGGCTACACCTTC. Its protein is CASSLRQANYGYTF.

The CDR3 here is CASSMWTSGHYEQYF. The CDR3 region has the DNA TGTGCCAGTAGTATGTGGACTAGCGGTCACTACGAGCAGTACTTC. The rearrangement links TRBV19 to TRBJ2-7, with 10 bases lining up with TRBD2. V shed 3 bases and J 3 bases; nucleotides not matched to a gene: 5. CDR3 length: 15 amino acids. The germline gives CDR1 LNHDA, CDR2 SQIVND (reference sequence).

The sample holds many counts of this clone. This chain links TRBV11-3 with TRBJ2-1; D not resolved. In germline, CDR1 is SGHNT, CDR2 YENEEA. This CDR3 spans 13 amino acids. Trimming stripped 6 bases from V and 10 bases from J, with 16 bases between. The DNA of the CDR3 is TGTGCCAGCAGGCCATCGGGTAGCTCCGAGCAGTTCTTC. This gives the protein CASRPSGSSEQFF.

The CDR3 protein is CASSMARGAITEAFF. The CDR3 nucleotides read TGCGCCAGCAGCATGGCTAGGGGCGCCATCACTGAAGCTTTCTTT. The chain has TRBV5-1 and TRBJ1-1; D perhaps matches TRBD1 (5 bases). The V gene lost 4 bases and the J gene lost 4 bases, with 17 bases spanning the gap. The CDR3 length is 15 residues. Germline values: CDR1 SGHRS, CDR2 YFSETQ.

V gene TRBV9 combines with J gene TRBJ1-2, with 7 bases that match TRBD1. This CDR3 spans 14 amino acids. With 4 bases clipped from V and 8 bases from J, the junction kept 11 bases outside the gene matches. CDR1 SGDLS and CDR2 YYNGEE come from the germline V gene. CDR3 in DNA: TGTGCCAGCAGCCCGCGACAGGGAGTCGAAGGCTACACCTTC. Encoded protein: CASSPRQGVEGYTF.

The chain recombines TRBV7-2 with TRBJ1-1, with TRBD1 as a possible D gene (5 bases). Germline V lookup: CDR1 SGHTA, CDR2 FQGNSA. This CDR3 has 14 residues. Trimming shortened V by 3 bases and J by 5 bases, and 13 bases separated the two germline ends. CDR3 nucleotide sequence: TGTGCCAGCAGCTTTGGGCAGGGAATAACTGAAGCTTTCTTT. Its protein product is CASSFGQGITEAFF.

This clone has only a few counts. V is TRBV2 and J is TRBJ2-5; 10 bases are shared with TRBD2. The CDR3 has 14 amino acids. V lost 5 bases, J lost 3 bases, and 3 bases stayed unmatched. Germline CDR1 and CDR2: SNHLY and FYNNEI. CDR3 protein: CASSPGLAEETQYF. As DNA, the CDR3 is TGTGCCAGCAGTCCCGGACTAGCGGAAGAGACCCAGTACTTC. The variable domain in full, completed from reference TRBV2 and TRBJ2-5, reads EPEVTQTPSHQVTQMGQEVILRCVPISNHLYFYWYRQILGQKVEFLVSFYNNEISEKSEIFDDQFSVERPDGSNFTLKIRSTKLEDSAMYFCASSPGLAEETQYFGPGTRLLVL.

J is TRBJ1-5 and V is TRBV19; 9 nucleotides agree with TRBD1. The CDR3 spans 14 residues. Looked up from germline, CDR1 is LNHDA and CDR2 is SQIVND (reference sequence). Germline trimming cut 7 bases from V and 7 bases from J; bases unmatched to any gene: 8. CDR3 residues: CASTAGQGRQPQHF. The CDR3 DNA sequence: TGTGCCAGTACCGCGGGACAGGGCAGGCAGCCCCAGCATTTT.